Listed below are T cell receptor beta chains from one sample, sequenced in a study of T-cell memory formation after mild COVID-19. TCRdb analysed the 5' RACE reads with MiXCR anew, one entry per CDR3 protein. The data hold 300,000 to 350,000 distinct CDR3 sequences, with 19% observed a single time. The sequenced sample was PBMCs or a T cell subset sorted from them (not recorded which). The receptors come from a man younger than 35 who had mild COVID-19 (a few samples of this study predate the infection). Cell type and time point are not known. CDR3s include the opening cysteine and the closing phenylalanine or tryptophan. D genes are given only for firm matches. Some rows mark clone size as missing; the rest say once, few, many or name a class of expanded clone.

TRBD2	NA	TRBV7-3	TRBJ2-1	TGTGCCAGCAGCTCCCGACTAGCGGGGGGCGATGAGCAGTTCTTC	CASSSRLAGGDEQFF
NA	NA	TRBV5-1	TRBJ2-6	TGCGCCAGCACACGGGACTCCCACTCTGGGGCCAACGTCCTGACTTTC	CASTRDSHSGANVLTF
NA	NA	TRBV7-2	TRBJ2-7	TGTGCCAGCAGCGAGGAGGGGGTTGGAAGCTCCTACGAGCAGTACTTC	CASSEEGVGSSYEQYF
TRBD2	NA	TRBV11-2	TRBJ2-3	TGTGCCAGCAGCAGGACTAGCGGGGGGGTCACTAGCACAGATACGCAGTATTTT	CASSRTSGGVTSTDTQYF
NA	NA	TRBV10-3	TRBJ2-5	TGTGCCATCAGTGAGTCTAACGGACCCCAAGAGACCCAGTACTTC	CAISESNGPQETQYF
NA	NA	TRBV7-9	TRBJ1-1	TGTGCCAGCAGCGCGACAGTGAACACTGAAGCTTTCTTT	CASSATVNTEAFF
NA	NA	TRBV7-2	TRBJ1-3	TGTGCCAGCAGCTTCCCTAGGGCAGGGCTAAGAAACACCATATATTTT	CASSFPRAGLRNTIYF
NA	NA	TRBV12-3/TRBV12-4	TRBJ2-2	TGTGCCAGCAGCCTAAAGGGGGGTAATGCCGGGGAGCTGTTTTTT	CASSLKGGNAGELFF
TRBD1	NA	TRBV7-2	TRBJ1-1	TGTGCCAGCAGCTTAGGGGAGGGGGCTGACACTGAAGCTTTCTTT	CASSLGEGADTEAFF
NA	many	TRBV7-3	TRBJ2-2	TGTGCCAGCAGCTTAACTGGGGGGACCGGGGAGCTGTTTTTT	CASSLTGGTGELFF
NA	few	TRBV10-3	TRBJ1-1	TGTGCCATCAGTGAGTCGCAGGGGATCAACACTGAAGCTTTCTTT	CAISESQGINTEAFF
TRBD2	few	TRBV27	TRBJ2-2	TGTGCCAGCAGTTTAGGGACTAGCGGGGGGCTGAAGTATGGCGGGGAGCTGTTTTTT	CASSLGTSGGLKYGGELFF
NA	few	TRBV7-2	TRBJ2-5	TGTGCCAGCAGCTTAAGCCCCCCCAGGCAAGAGACCCAGTACTTC	CASSLSPPRQETQYF
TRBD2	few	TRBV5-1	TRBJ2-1	TGCGCCAGCAGCAAGTGGGGGGGGAGCGATGAGCAGTTCTTC	CASSKWGGSDEQFF
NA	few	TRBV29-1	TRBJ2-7	TGCAGCGTTGGGCCCTCGCACTCCTACGAGCAGTACTTC	CSVGPSHSYEQYF
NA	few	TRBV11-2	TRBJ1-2	TGTGCCAGCAGCTTAGGGTGGGCTGCGGACAACTATGGCTACACCTTC	CASSLGWAADNYGYTF
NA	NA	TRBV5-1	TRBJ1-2	TGCGCCAGCAGCTTGAGGCAGGCCAAGATCTATGGCTACACCTTC	CASSLRQAKIYGYTF
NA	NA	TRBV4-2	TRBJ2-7	TGTGCCAGCAGCCAAGATTACGGGGATGGTACGGGCGAGCAGTACTTC	CASSQDYGDGTGEQYF
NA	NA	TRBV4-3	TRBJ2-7	TGCGCCAGCAGCCCCAGGGGGGGACTAGTCGGGTCCTACGAGCAGTACTTC	CASSPRGGLVGSYEQYF
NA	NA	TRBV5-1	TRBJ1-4	TGCGCCAGCAGACCCCGGGGGACATCGAATGAAAAACTGTTTTTT	CASRPRGTSNEKLFF
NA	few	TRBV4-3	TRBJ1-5	TGCGCCAGCAGCCTACGTTGGGGGGGGATTGGCAATCAGCCCCAGCATTTT	CASSLRWGGIGNQPQHF
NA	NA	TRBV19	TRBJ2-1	TGTGCCAGCTCCGGATTAGGGCCCCATCGGGAGCAGTTCTTC	CASSGLGPHREQFF
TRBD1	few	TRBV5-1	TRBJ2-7	TGCGCCAGCAGCCACTTGACAGGGCGCGGCTACGAGCAGTACTTC	CASSHLTGRGYEQYF
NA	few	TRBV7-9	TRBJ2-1	TGTGCCAGCAGTTCTAAGAGGGACAATGAGCAGTTCTTC	CASSSKRDNEQFF
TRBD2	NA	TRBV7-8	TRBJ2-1	TGTGCCAGTTTGACTAGCGGGTACAATGAGCAGTTCTTC	CASLTSGYNEQFF
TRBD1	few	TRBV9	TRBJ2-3	TGTGCCAGCAGCGCAGAGACAGGGACAGATACGCAGTATTTT	CASSAETGTDTQYF
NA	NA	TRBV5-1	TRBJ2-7	TGCGCCAGCGCAATGGGGAAAGAGCAGTACTTC	CASAMGKEQYF
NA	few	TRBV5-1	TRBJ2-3	TGCGCCAGCAGCTTGGTGGTTGCGGGCACAGATACGCAGTATTTT	CASSLVVAGTDTQYF
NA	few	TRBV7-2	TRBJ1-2	TGTGCCAGCAGCTTACTTTTGTGGGGCCACCGGGGCTACACCTTC	CASSLLLWGHRGYTF
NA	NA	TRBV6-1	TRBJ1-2	TGTGCCAGCAGTGAAAGGGCACCAGCTGGCTACACCTTC	CASSERAPAGYTF
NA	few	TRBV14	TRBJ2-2	TGTGCCAGCAGCCAAGATGAGCCATCCGGGGAGCTGTTTTTT	CASSQDEPSGELFF
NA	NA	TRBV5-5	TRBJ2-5	TGTGCCAGCAGTGGTAGGGGACAAGAGACCCAGTACTTC	CASSGRGQETQYF
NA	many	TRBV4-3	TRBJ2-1	TGCGCCAGCAGCCAGACCCCGCAGGGTACCTACAATGAGCAGTTCTTC	CASSQTPQGTYNEQFF
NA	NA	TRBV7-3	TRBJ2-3	TGTGCCAGCAGCTTAAACACTAGGAATACGCAGTATTTT	CASSLNTRNTQYF
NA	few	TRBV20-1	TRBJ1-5	TGCAGTGCTAGGGGGACACCTGACTCGCCCCAGCATTTT	CSARGTPDSPQHF
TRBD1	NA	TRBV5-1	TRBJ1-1	TGCGCCAGCAGTTACCGACAGGGGGTGAACACTGAAGCTTTCTTT	CASSYRQGVNTEAFF
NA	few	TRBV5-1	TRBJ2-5	TGCGCCAGCAGCTTGGATGTTCAGAAAACCCAAGAGACCCAGTACTTC	CASSLDVQKTQETQYF
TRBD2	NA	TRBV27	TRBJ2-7	TGTGCCAGCAGTTTCTCTAGCGGGGGGCCCTACGAGCAGTACTTC	CASSFSSGGPYEQYF
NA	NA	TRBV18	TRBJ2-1	TGTGCCAGCCCACCTGGGTGGGACGTCCACAATGAGCAGTTCTTC	CASPPGWDVHNEQFF
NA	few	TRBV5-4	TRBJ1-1	TGTGCCAGCACCCGTAGCGGGAACGCCTGGGACACTGAAGCTTTCTTT	CASTRSGNAWDTEAFF
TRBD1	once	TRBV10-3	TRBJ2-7	TGTGCCATCAGTCCTGTTCCGGGACAGGGGAAAATGTACGAGCAGTACTTC	CAISPVPGQGKMYEQYF
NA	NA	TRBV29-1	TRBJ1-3	TGCAGCGTTGGACTGGGGAACCAAAACACCATATATTTT	CSVGLGNQNTIYF
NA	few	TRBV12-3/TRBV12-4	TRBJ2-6	TGTGCCAGCAGTTTAGGGGATGGGGCCAACGTCCTGACTTTC	CASSLGDGANVLTF
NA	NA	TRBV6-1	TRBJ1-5	TGTGCCAGCAGTGAAGATCCAGACAATAGCAATCAGCCCCAGCATTTT	CASSEDPDNSNQPQHF
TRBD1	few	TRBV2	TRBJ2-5	TGTGCCAGCAGTGAGGGGACAGCCTGGGGGGAGACCCAGTACTTC	CASSEGTAWGETQYF